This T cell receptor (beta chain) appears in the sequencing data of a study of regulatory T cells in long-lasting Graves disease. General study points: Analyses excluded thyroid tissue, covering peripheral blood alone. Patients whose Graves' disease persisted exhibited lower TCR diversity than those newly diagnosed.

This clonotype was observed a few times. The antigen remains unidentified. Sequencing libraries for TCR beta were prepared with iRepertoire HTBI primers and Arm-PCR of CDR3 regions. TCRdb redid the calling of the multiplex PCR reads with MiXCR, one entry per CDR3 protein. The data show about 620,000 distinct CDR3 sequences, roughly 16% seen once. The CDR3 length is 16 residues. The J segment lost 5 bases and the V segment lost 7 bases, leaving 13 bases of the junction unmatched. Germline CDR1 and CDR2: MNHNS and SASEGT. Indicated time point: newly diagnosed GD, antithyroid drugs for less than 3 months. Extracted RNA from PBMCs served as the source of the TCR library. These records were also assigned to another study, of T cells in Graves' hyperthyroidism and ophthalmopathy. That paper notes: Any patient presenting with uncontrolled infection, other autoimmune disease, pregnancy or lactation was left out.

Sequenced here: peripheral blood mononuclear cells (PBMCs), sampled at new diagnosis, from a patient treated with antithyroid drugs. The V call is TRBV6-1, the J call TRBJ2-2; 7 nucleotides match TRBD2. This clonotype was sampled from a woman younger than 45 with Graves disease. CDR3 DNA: TGTGCCAGCAACGGGGAGGGCGGGAGCCGGACCGGGGAGCTGTTTTTT. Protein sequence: CASNGEGGSRTGELFF.